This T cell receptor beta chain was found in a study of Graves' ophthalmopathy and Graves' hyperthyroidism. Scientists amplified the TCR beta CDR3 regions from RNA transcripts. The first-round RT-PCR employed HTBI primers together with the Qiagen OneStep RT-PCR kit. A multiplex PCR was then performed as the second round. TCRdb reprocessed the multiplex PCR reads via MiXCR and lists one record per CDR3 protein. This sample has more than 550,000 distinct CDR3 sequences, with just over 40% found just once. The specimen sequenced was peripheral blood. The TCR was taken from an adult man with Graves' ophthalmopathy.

Here the CDR3 reads CATRGEGGPDTQYF. The CDR3 DNA reads as TGTGCCACCAGGGGGGAGGGTGGCCCAGATACGCAGTATTTT. The chain carries TRBV24-1 and TRBJ2-3; 7 positions agree with TRBD2. V lost 7 bases, J lost 4 bases, and 7 bases stayed unmatched. Germline CDR1 is KGHDR and CDR2 is SFDVKD. This CDR3 contains 14 residues.